The T cell receptor (beta chain) described here comes from a study of OX40 agonist ivuxolimab in advanced cancers. The junction had 8 bases not matched to a gene; V was cut back by 10 bases and J by 4 bases. This CDR3 comprises 13 residues. CDR1 is ENHRY, CDR2 SYGVKD, per germline. About this clone: Its antigen remains unknown.

TCRdb keeps only in-frame clones here, not all; method: immunoSEQ multiplex PCR. The table lists about 64,000 clones, more than 75% of them singletons. General study findings and limits: Dose levels from 0.1 to 3.0 mg/kg saw CD4+ and CD8+ blood T cells expand clonally by week 6.

Source: CD4+ or CD8+ T cells sorted from blood, taken in a trial of the OX40 agonist ivuxolimab. This clonotype was sampled from an adult with an advanced solid tumor such as melanoma, head and neck, liver or kidney cancer. V gene TRBV10-3 combines with J gene TRBJ2-5, with 8 bases lining up with TRBD2. CDR3 residues: CATKGLGGETQYF. The CDR3 DNA sequence: TGTGCCACCAAGGGACTAGGGGGAGAGACCCAGTACTTC.